Each of the 23 T cell receptor beta chains below was sequenced from the same sample in a study of T cell repertoires in cytomegalovirus infection. Using its own MiXCR run on the reads, TCRdb lists one record per CDR3 protein. This repertoire shows roughly 860,000 distinct CDR3 sequences, 30% to 35% found once; its top ten account for about an eighth. What these receptors recognize is not known. This sample comprised cultured CD8+ T cells from PBMCs, obtained from culture after CMV antigen stimulation. All receptors come from a human donor in good health (CMV status not recorded). Some clones in this sample may be carry-over from other donors' samples.

This clonotype was picked up a small number of times. V and J are TRBV6-1 and TRBJ2-3, with 14 bases aligning to TRBD2. CDR3 size: 16 residues. Germline CDR1 and CDR2: MNHNS and SASEGT. V dropped 6 bases and J dropped 5; count of bases not matched to a gene: 7. This CDR3 reads CASRQTSGGARDTQYF. The CDR3 nucleotides read TGTGCCAGCAGGCAGACTAGCGGGGGGGCGAGAGATACGCAGTATTTT.

The genes are TRBV7-9 and TRBJ2-7, with a tentative D call TRBD2 (5 bases). The CDR3 covers 15 residues. Per germline, CDR1 SEHNR and CDR2 FQNEAQ (reference sequence). V lost 3 bases to trimming and J lost 3 bases, with 15 bases between them. CDR3 protein: CASSFRDFGLYEQYF. In DNA, the CDR3 is TGTGCCAGCAGCTTTCGGGATTTTGGCCTCTACGAGCAGTACTTC.

The table lists this clonotype with a few counts. V gene TRBV7-8 combines with J gene TRBJ1-6, with a tentative D call TRBD1 (5 bases). The CDR3 spans 17 residues. V was pared by 5 bases and J by 2 bases, with 16 bases between. Germline V CDR1 and CDR2: SGHVS, FQNEAQ. The CDR3 loop reads CASSALGTVTYNSPLHF. DNA of the CDR3: TGTGCCAGCAGCGCCCTCGGGACGGTAACCTATAATTCACCCCTCCACTTT.

This chain links TRBV9 with TRBJ1-5; a weak D match, TRBD1 (6 bases). V lost 4 bases and J lost 8, with 16 bases in between. CDR1 is SGDLS, CDR2 YYNGEE, per germline. The length of the CDR3 is 14 residues. As DNA, the CDR3 is TGTGCCAGCAGCCCGAGGGGGGGCAGGGAGCCCCAGCATTTT. This sequence encodes CASSPRGGREPQHF.

Only a few counts were recorded for this clonotype. In DNA form, the CDR3 reads TGTGCCAGCAGCTCACCCGGGTTCGGGACAGGGCATTTAAAGTATGGGGCCAACGTCCTGACTTTC. This sequence encodes CASSSPGFGTGHLKYGANVLTF. The J gene is TRBJ2-6, the V gene TRBV7-6, with 9 positions matching TRBD1. J lost 3 bases, V lost 4 bases, and 22 bases had no gene match. CDR1 is SGHVS and CDR2 is FNYEAQ in the germline V gene. The CDR3 has 22 amino acids.

This rearrangement joins TRBV6-2 or TRBV6-3 to TRBJ2-5; 11 nucleotides match TRBD2. The V gene's germline CDR1 is MNHEY and CDR2 SVGEGT. V was clipped by 0 bases and J by 0 bases; unmatched bases: 15. The CDR3 spans 21 residues. The CDR3 sequence: CASSYSNRASGGISYQETQYF. The CDR3, as DNA: TGTGCCAGCAGTTACTCGAACAGGGCTAGCGGGGGGATCTCGTACCAAGAGACCCAGTACTTC.

This clonotype was detected ten times or more. The chain links TRBV12-3 or TRBV12-4 to TRBJ1-1, with D tentatively TRBD1 (6 bases). This CDR3 comprises 13 residues. V was shortened by 3 bases and J by 3 bases, with 8 bases between the two germline ends. CDR3 in amino acids: CASSLRGHTEAFF. CDR3 in DNA: TGTGCCAGCAGTTTGCGGGGGCACACTGAAGCTTTCTTT.

This clonotype was observed at least ten times. V is TRBV7-9 and J is TRBJ2-1, with TRBD2 matching 7 bases. The CDR3 is made up of 16 amino acids. Germline-derived CDR1 and CDR2 are SEHNR and FQNEAQ (reference sequence). V was pared by 5 bases and J by 1 base, with 8 bases of the junction left unmatched. CDR3 bases: TGTGCCAGCAGCCCCGCCAGCGGGGAGTCCTACAATGAGCAGTTCTTC. Translating gives CASSPASGESYNEQFF.

The rearrangement joins TRBV2 to TRBJ1-5; D gene ambiguous. The germline V gene encodes CDR1 SNHLY and CDR2 FYNNEI. Trimming left V 3 bases short and J 5 bases short, with 14 bases between. This CDR3 has 15 residues. The CDR3 DNA sequence: TGTGCCAGCAGTGAGACTTTAAGTCTTGATCAGCCCCAGCATTTT. It is translated as CASSETLSLDQPQHF.

This clonotype has more than one count but fewer than ten. The chain couples TRBV28 to TRBJ1-1; D ambiguous. This CDR3 has 11 amino acids. The germline V gene has CDR1 MDHEN and CDR2 SYDVKM. Trimming took 8 bases from V and 4 from J, leaving 8 bases between them. CDR3 residues: CASAAGTEAFF. CDR3 sequence (DNA): TGTGCCAGCGCAGCTGGCACTGAAGCTTTCTTT.

This clonotype was observed a few times. Here the CDR3 reads CASTRTVDTEAFF. The CDR3 DNA sequence: TGTGCCAGCACCCGGACGGTGGACACTGAAGCTTTCTTT. This chain joins TRBV7-9 and TRBJ1-1; D is unclear. CDR1 is SEHNR, CDR2 FQNEAQ, per germline (reference sequence). The V end lost 7 bases, the J end lost 3 bases, and 12 bases lay between the germline ends. The CDR3 is 13 amino acids.

This clonotype was found many times. The chain links TRBV6-1 to TRBJ2-7; D is uncertain. CDR1 is MNHNS and CDR2 is SASEGT in the germline V gene. This CDR3 has 11 amino acids. V was shortened by 6 bases and J by 3 bases, with 6 bases between the two germline ends. The DNA of the CDR3 is TGTGCCAGCAGATACTTCTACGAGCAGTACGTC. It codes for CASRYFYEQYV.

Turning to this clonotype: This may be a read error: a much more frequent sequence differs by one nucleotide. The V gene is TRBV7-9, the J gene TRBJ1-6; D uncertain. The CDR3 has 12 amino acids. Germline assignment: CDR1 SEHNR and CDR2 FQNEAQ (reference sequence). The DNA of the CDR3 is TGTGTCAGCAGCTGGAATAATTCACCCCTCCACTTT. Its translation: CVSSWNNSPLHF.

Regarding this clonotype: A much more abundant neighbour one base away suggests this may be a read error. V and J are TRBV6-5 and TRBJ2-3; D unclear. The CDR3 covers 14 residues. V lost 9 bases and J lost 5, with 18 bases in between. CDR1 and CDR2 from the germline V gene are MNHEY and SVGAGI. CDR3 coding DNA: TGTGCCAGTCCGGACGCCATTTTCATAGATACGCAGTATTTT. Protein product: CASPDAIFIDTQYF.

The V gene is TRBV11-2, the J gene TRBJ2-7; D gene unclear. Looked up from germline, CDR1 is SGHAT and CDR2 is FQNNGV. The CDR3 loop spans 13 amino acids. V dropped 4 bases and J dropped 3 bases, with 10 bases sitting between them. As DNA, the CDR3 is TGTGCCAGCAGCTCCATCCCGGGCTACGAGCAGTACGTC. This encodes CASSSIPGYEQYV.

This clonotype was found a few times. One base away lies a much larger clone, so this may be a sequencing read error. V and J are TRBV5-4 and TRBJ1-1, with D unresolved. Germline assignment: CDR1 SGHNT and CDR2 YYREEE (reference sequence). There are 12 residues in the CDR3. Trimming took off 4 bases at V and 6 bases at J, with 10 bases between the two ends. In DNA form, the CDR3 reads TGTGCCAGCAGCCCCCTCGGGGCTGAAGCTTTCTTT. This gives the protein CASSPLGAEAFF.

V usage is TRBV12-3 or TRBV12-4 and J usage is TRBJ1-5, with a tentative D call TRBD1 (6 bases). The V end lost 2 bases, the J end lost 7 bases, and 18 bases lay between the germline ends. The CDR3 is made up of 16 amino acids. CDR3 nucleotides: TGTGCCAGCAGTTTATTGGGGGCGGAAAATCGGCAGCCCCAGCATTTT. It specifies CASSLLGAENRQPQHF.

A note on this clonotype: With a much larger clone just one base away, this may be a read error. This chain links TRBV7-2 with TRBJ2-4; 8 bases agree with TRBD1. This CDR3 spans 15 amino acids. V gave up 10 bases and J gave up 1 base; unmatched junction bases: 9. CDR1 SGHTA and CDR2 FQGNSA come from the germline V gene. CDR3 in amino acids: CANSQDRAAKNIQYF. The DNA for the CDR3 is TGTGCCAACAGTCAGGACAGGGCGGCCAAAAACATTCAGTACTTC.

The V and J genes are TRBV2 and TRBJ2-3; D remains unclear. Germline V gives CDR1 SNHLY, CDR2 FYNNEI. The CDR3 sequence is 13 residues long. The V end was cut by 8 bases, the J end by 2 bases, with 11 bases between. The CDR3 DNA reads TGTGCCAGCGAAGATTTCGACACAGATACGCAGTATTTT. This gives the protein CASEDFDTDTQYF.

This clonotype was detected once. The genes are TRBV13 and TRBJ2-2; D is perhaps TRBD1 or TRBD2 (6 bases each). The CDR3 loop spans 16 amino acids. Trimming pared 4 bases from V and 5 bases from J, leaving 17 bases between. Germline V gives CDR1 PRHDT, CDR2 FYEKMQ (reference sequence). CDR3 nucleotides: TGTGCCAGCAGCTCCACCGGGGGCGAGGGGACCGGGGAGCTGTTTTTT. Translation gives CASSSTGGEGTGELFF. Based on the CDR3 plus reference TRBV13 and TRBJ2-2, the full variable domain is AAGVIQSPRHLIKEKRETATLKCYPIPRHDTVYWYQQGPGQDPQFLISFYEKMQSDKGSIPDRFSAQQFSDYHSELNMSSLELGDSALYFCASSSTGGEGTGELFFGEGSRLTVL.

Of note for this clonotype: This may be a read error: a much more frequent sequence differs by one nucleotide. The gene calls are TRBV5-4 and TRBJ2-7; D perhaps matches TRBD2 (5 bases). Germline loops: CDR1 SGHNT, CDR2 YYREEE (reference sequence). Trimming stripped 4 bases from V and 0 bases from J, with 14 bases between. The CDR3 contains 15 residues. In DNA form, the CDR3 reads TGTGCCAGCAGCGCCGGGCTAGCCGACTCCTACGAGCAGTACTTC. The encoded protein is CASSAGLADSYEQYF.

In this sample, this clonotype turned up many times. This chain uses TRBV7-2 with TRBJ1-1; the D is unclear. CDR1 and CDR2 from the germline V gene are SGHTA and FQGNSA. Trimming removed 3 bases from V and 4 bases from J, with 6 bases in between. This CDR3 is 12 amino acids long. CDR3 bases: TGTGCCAGCAGCTTTCTGGGCACTGAAGCTTTCTTT. Its protein is CASSFLGTEAFF.

This clonotype turned up a few times. CDR3 loop: CASSATGLLSSYNEQFF. For the CDR3, the DNA is TGTGCCAGCAGCGCCACGGGACTCCTGAGCTCCTACAATGAGCAGTTCTTC. The chain is built from TRBV9 and TRBJ2-1; tentatively, D is TRBD2 (6 bases). Trimming shortened V by 3 bases and J by 0 bases, and 16 bases separated the two germline ends. The CDR3 is 17 residues long. Germline CDR1 SGDLS, CDR2 YYNGEE.